The T cell receptor beta chain described here comes from a study of T cells in Graves' hyperthyroidism and ophthalmopathy. For the study at large: The blood sample was taken at first diagnosis, before treatment began.

Comment on this clonotype: The antigen remains undetermined.

Patients affected by ophthalmopathy presented a Clinical Activity Score of at least 3, a NOSPECS grade of at least 4, and disease duration below 3 months. Researchers amplified the TCR beta CDR3 regions from RNA transcripts. Carried out on the TCR CDR3, a first-round RT-PCR used the HTBI primer set. TCRdb re-analysed the multiplex PCR reads in MiXCR, keeping a single row per CDR3 protein. In the table there are 450,000 to 600,000 distinct CDR3 sequences, nearly 20% of which are singletons. General study points: Blood held most thyroid clonotypes expanded above 0.001 frequency. Ophthalmopathy prediction by the model preceded onset by a median about 6.5 months.

Germline values: CDR1 PRHDT, CDR2 FYEKMQ (reference sequence). V was shortened by 7 bases and J by 2 bases, with 10 bases between the two germline ends. The CDR3 length is 13 residues. This receptor was obtained from a man aged 35-49 years with Graves' ophthalmopathy. The chain combines TRBV13 with TRBJ2-3; either TRBD1 or TRBD2 may supply D (5 bases each). Sequencing used blood. The CDR3 region is CASMPGHTDTQYF. DNA for the CDR3: TGTGCCAGCATGCCGGGGCACACAGATACGCAGTATTTT.